This T cell receptor (beta chain) comes out of a study of blood T cell repertoires in COVID-19. Across the study: The analysed material was cDNA or gDNA that came from T cells, B-cell-depleted T cells, or PBMCs.

V shed 2 bases and J shed 7 bases, with 2 bases lying between them. The CDR3 sequence is 11 residues long. CDR1 and CDR2 (germline): MNHEY, SVGAGI. The data were produced by immunoSEQ multiplex PCR, yet TCRdb's version contains in-frame clones alone and is incomplete. Here the sample spans over 350,000 clones, 75% to 90% being singletons. The rearrangement joins TRBV6-5 to TRBJ2-2, with D unclear. The receptor's source is a woman in her thirties with acute or convalescent COVID-19. Sequenced: peripheral blood. In nucleotides, the CDR3 is TGTGCCAGCAGTTACCTCGGGGAGCTGTTTTTT. Amino acids: CASSYLGELFF.